The next 20 T cell receptor beta chains were all read from a single sample in a study of cytomegalovirus exposure and HLA in healthy donors. In the PCR, 60 Vbeta and 13 Jbeta primers were used. Sequenced by immunoSEQ multiplex PCR; TCRdb stores in-frame clones only, minus some. The table lists 200,000 or so clones, approximately 81% of them singletons, with around 0.26% in the top ten. The sample comprised PBMCs. The receptors were sampled from a boy aged 5-17 years in good health and CMV-seronegative.

The chain employs TRBV30 and TRBJ2-5, with a tentative D call TRBD2 (5 bases). Trimming stripped 0 bases from V and 5 bases from J, with 13 bases between. CDR1 and CDR2 (germline): GTSNPN, SVGIG (reference sequence). The CDR3 extends over 14 amino acids. CDR3 sequence reads: CAWSVGSSWETQYF. CDR3 sequence (DNA): TGTGCCTGGAGTGTAGGATCTAGCTGGGAGACCCAGTACTTC.

The CDR3 DNA sequence: TGTGCCAGCAGTATCAGTCATTCTTCGGGCGAGCAGTACTTC. It translates to CASSISHSSGEQYF. The genes are TRBV27 and TRBJ2-7; D gene unclear. Germline V CDR1 and CDR2: MNHEY, SMNVEV (reference sequence). Trimming left V 5 bases short and J 6 bases short, with 17 bases between. The CDR3 covers 14 residues.

This chain uses TRBV5-1 with TRBJ2-1; 9 bases agree with TRBD2. V shed 4 bases and J 3 bases; nucleotides not matched to a gene: 14. CDR1 SGHRS and CDR2 YFSETQ come from the germline V gene. The CDR3 runs to 18 residues. CDR3 sequence reads: CASSGDVIAGAFYNEQFF. CDR3 DNA sequence: TGCGCCAGCAGCGGAGACGTTATAGCGGGAGCGTTCTACAATGAGCAGTTCTTC.

The chain uses TRBV7-2 and TRBJ2-1, with TRBD2 identical over 8 bases. V shed 1 base and J 4 bases; nucleotides not matched to a gene: 3. The CDR3 covers 15 residues. Germline V lookup: CDR1 SGHTA, CDR2 FQGNSA. CDR3: CASSLVSGVYNEQFF. In nucleotides, the CDR3 is TGTGCCAGCAGCTTAGTTAGCGGGGTGTACAATGAGCAGTTCTTC.

With regard to this clone: The germline gene is not matched at one end of the junction; a read error may be the cause. The gene calls are TRBV15 and TRBJ1-6; the D is unclear. Germline loops: CDR1 LNHNV, CDR2 YYDKDF (reference sequence). This CDR3 contains 11 residues. CDR3 in amino acids: CPGSRDSPLHF. The CDR3 DNA reads TGCCCGGGGAGTAGAGATTCACCCCTCCACTTT.

The chain links TRBV5-6 to TRBJ2-7; weak D call: TRBD1 (6 bases). Germline V gives CDR1 SGHDT, CDR2 YYEEEE. The CDR3 is made up of 15 amino acids. V lost 0 bases, J lost 2 bases, and 12 bases lay in between. CDR3 protein: CASSLARDNTYEQYF. CDR3 DNA: TGTGCCAGCAGCTTGGCCCGGGACAATACCTACGAGCAGTACTTC.

The chain joins TRBV2 to TRBJ1-2; a possible D gene is TRBD1 (5 bases). Trimming pared 3 bases from V and 7 bases from J, leaving 12 bases between. Germline lookup yields CDR1 SNHLY and CDR2 FYNNEI. The CDR3 has 13 amino acids. This CDR3 is CASSEGRASGYTF. The CDR3 region has the DNA TGTGCCAGCAGTGAGGGCAGGGCTAGTGGCTACACCTTC.

The chain employs TRBV6-4 and TRBJ2-7, with D perhaps TRBD1 (5 bases). Germline lookup yields CDR1 MRHNA and CDR2 SNTAGT. The CDR3 is made up of 10 amino acids. V was trimmed by 9 bases and J by 3 bases, leaving 6 bases between them. CDR3 protein: CARQDYEQYF. Written as DNA, the CDR3 is TGTGCCAGACAGGACTACGAGCAGTACTTC.

V and J are TRBV5-4 and TRBJ2-7, with a weak D call TRBD2 (6 bases). The CDR3 covers 16 residues. The ends were cut back, 0 bases at V and 4 bases at J, with 17 bases in the middle. Looked up from germline, CDR1 is SGHNT and CDR2 is YYREEE (reference sequence). CDR3 loop: CASSLDPGPRGYEQYF. Written as DNA, the CDR3 is TGTGCCAGCAGCTTGGACCCGGGGCCTCGGGGGTACGAGCAGTACTTC.

The V call is TRBV4-3, the J call TRBJ1-5, with 10 positions matching TRBD1. CDR1 and CDR2 from the germline V gene are LGHNA and YSLEER. The CDR3 runs 16 residues. J lost 7 bases, V lost 0 bases, and 6 bases had no gene match. In DNA form, the CDR3 reads TGCGCCAGCAGCCAAGATCGAGGACAGGGGGGGCAGCCCCAGCATTTT. It specifies CASSQDRGQGGQPQHF.

In its sample, this clone was seen a few times. The V and J genes are TRBV11-3 and TRBJ2-3, with no clear D. The CDR3 sequence is 12 residues long. Per germline, CDR1 SGHNT and CDR2 YENEEA. V was clipped by 3 bases and J by 2 bases, with 3 bases between them. Here the CDR3 reads CASSFNTDTQYF. CDR3 nucleotides: TGTGCCAGCAGCTTCAACACAGATACGCAGTATTTT.

This clone was recorded a few times. The chain couples TRBV27 to TRBJ2-7, with TRBD1 identical over 8 bases. V was clipped by 6 bases and J by 2 bases; unmatched bases: 9. This CDR3 is built from 15 residues. CDR1 and CDR2 (germline): MNHEY, SMNVEV (reference sequence). Here the CDR3 DNA reads TGTGCCAGCAGCCAAAACAGGGGGATTACCTACGAGCAGTACTTC. Translation: CASSQNRGITYEQYF.

The chain has TRBV29-1 and TRBJ1-1; D possibly corresponds to TRBD1 (5 bases). Deletions cut 4 bases from V and 2 bases from J, with 17 bases between. The germline V gene has CDR1 SQVTM and CDR2 ANQGSEA. This CDR3 contains 15 residues. As DNA, the CDR3 is TGCAGCGTTGGCGGCAGGGTTTCCCTAAACACTGAAGCTTTCTTT. Amino acid sequence: CSVGGRVSLNTEAFF.

V gene TRBV19 combines with J gene TRBJ2-1; TRBD1 matches 8 bases. CDR1 is LNHDA and CDR2 is SQIVND in the germline V gene (reference sequence). V lost 5 bases, J lost 5 bases, and 14 bases stayed unmatched. The CDR3 contains 17 residues. CDR3 nucleotide sequence: TGTGCCAGTAGTCGAGGGACAGGTAATCGTTACGACAATGAGCAGTTCTTC. Its translation: CASSRGTGNRYDNEQFF.

The gene calls are TRBV29-1 and TRBJ2-3, with TRBD2 matching over 7 bases. Germline assignment: CDR1 SQVTM and CDR2 ANQGSEA. J was trimmed by 0 bases and V by 6 bases; bases with no gene match: 9. This CDR3 is built from 15 residues. The CDR3 here is CSVRGELVSTDTQYF. The DNA for the CDR3 is TGCAGCGTCCGGGGGGAGCTAGTTAGCACAGATACGCAGTATTTT.

The genes are TRBV7-9 and TRBJ2-5; 11 bases are shared with TRBD2. CDR1 is SEHNR and CDR2 is FQNEAQ in the germline V gene (reference sequence). The CDR3 extends over 15 amino acids. The ends lost 5 bases at V and 6 bases at J; junction bases unmatched: 8. The CDR3 nucleotides are TGTGCCAGCAGCCAACTAGCGGGAGTACTTAAGACCCAGTACTTC. It specifies CASSQLAGVLKTQYF.

The chain joins TRBV6-4 to TRBJ2-3, with 9 nucleotides matching TRBD2. After removal of 3 bases from V and 3 bases from J, the junction contained 4 bases not matched to a gene. Per the germline V gene, CDR1 is MRHNA and CDR2 is SNTAGT. The CDR3 has 15 amino acids. CDR3 sequence: CASSESSGGTDTQYF. The CDR3 DNA is TGTGCCAGCAGTGAAAGTAGCGGGGGAACAGATACGCAGTATTTT.

The chain links TRBV5-1 to TRBJ2-7, with 9 bases matching TRBD2. CDR1 and CDR2 (germline): SGHRS, YFSETQ. The CDR3 has 17 amino acids. The J segment lost 7 bases and the V segment lost 4 bases, leaving 18 bases of the junction unmatched. CDR3 DNA: TGCGCCAGCAGCCTGGCCCCTTCGAGCGGGGGGTTGAGTGAGCAGTACTTC. The encoded protein is CASSLAPSSGGLSEQYF.

This chain connects TRBV18 to TRBJ1-6; a possible D gene is TRBD1 (6 bases). CDR1 is KGHSH, CDR2 LQKENI, per germline. V was cut by 2 bases and J by 0 bases, with 14 bases left in between. CDR3 length equals 18 residues. CDR3 residues: CASSPIGQISSYNSPLHF. DNA of the CDR3: TGTGCCAGCTCACCAATCGGACAGATAAGCTCCTATAATTCACCCCTCCACTTT.

The chain couples TRBV5-8 to TRBJ1-1, with a possible D match to TRBD1 (5 bases). Deletions cut 0 bases from V and 0 bases from J, with 15 bases between. Germline assignment: CDR1 SGHTS and CDR2 YDEGEE. The CDR3 runs 17 residues. Here the CDR3 reads CASSLVGGDSMNTEAFF. DNA for the CDR3: TGTGCCAGCAGCTTGGTGGGGGGAGACTCCATGAACACTGAAGCTTTCTTT.